This T cell receptor beta chain was observed in a study of shared clonotypes between healthy human individuals (TCRdb year 2020). Study-wide context: The cohort comprised a couple of women and a few men aged 18 to 49 years. For each donor, CD4 naive and CD4 memory were each given three plates, CD8 naive was given two plates, and CD8 memory was given one plate. Blood TCR repertoires of a handful of healthy adults were deeply sequenced to estimate repertoire size and the extent of clonotype sharing between individuals. To increase sequencing depth and limit assay-specific biases, different laboratories used diverse techniques to prepare libraries and sequence TCR repertoires. Each donor's leukapheresis produced roughly between roughly 0.94 and 9.5 billion PBMCs.

Including the terminal cysteine and phenylalanine, the CDR3 comprises 15 residues. CDR3 DNA only is kept here, 45 bases in frame from base 1. CDR1 and CDR2 were assigned from the germline V gene as SGHTA and FQGNSA. V gives up 1 base and J gives up 4 bases, and the segment between their germline ends measures 10 bases. Healthy HIV-negative adults with no recently reported acute infections or vaccinations were included as donors. Every donor was a Caucasian adult living in Nashville, Tennessee, USA. CD4+ T cells were enriched by magnetic negative selection, after which naive cells were positively selected on CD45RA and the negative fraction was taken as the memory subset. Blood was collected by leukapheresis, and PBMCs were isolated by Ficoll-Histopaque density gradient centrifugation and then cryopreserved in liquid nitrogen vapor phase. Analytical flow cytometry was used to check the purity and quantity of each magnetically sorted T cell population. From each sorted fraction, genomic DNA was isolated and quantified by UV absorbance on a Nanodrop 2000c.

TCR CDR3 regions were amplified from genomic DNA by multiplex PCR using the deep immunoSEQ assay. Extracted genomic DNA from each cell subset was distributed evenly across all wells of several immunoSEQ 96-well plates, and each plate was treated as a replicate. For sorted subsets, 200 to 250 ng of genomic DNA, equivalent to some 30,000 T cell genomes, went into each replicate PCR. Purified libraries were quantified with a Qubit 3.0 fluorometer, sized on a Bioanalyzer 2100, and re-quantified with the KAPA Library Quantification kit. A separate single-read 150-cycle Illumina NextSeq 550 flow cell was used to sequence each immunoSEQ 96-well plate. In the paper's pipeline: The immunoSEQ output contained only junctional sequences without quality scores, so filtering could not match that applied to full-length reads. To assign V/J genes and CDR3, sequences were annotated against IMGT germline references using PyIR, a Python wrapper for IgBLAST v1.9. Reads were filtered out if the reads had weak V/J assignments (E-value above 1e-6), no CDR3, stop codons, out-of-frame junctions, or ambiguous translated residues. A V3J clonotype was defined by an identical inferred V gene, J gene, and CDR3 amino acid sequence. The percentage overlap between two repertoires was calculated by dividing the number of shared unique clonotypes by the size of the smaller repertoire. Richness of each repertoire was evaluated using RTK rarefaction, the Chao1 estimator, and Recon v2.1 estimates of unobserved clonotypes. Generation probabilities were computed with OLGA for all TCRbeta clonotypes obtained by the gDNA method from several donors. TCRdb holds this immuneACCESS table with in-frame rearrangements only. Some clones are missing; in checked studies, unresolved V genes explain under half, and the rest has no known cause. The D gene and trimming were derived from the DNA, and the V and J assignments and clone size from that table. In all, the sample holds around 2.5 million clones, and 90% to 95% of those were seen once. The biggest ten clones account for 0.36% of the sample.

Here is what the overall study found, with its caveats: Pairwise subsampling led to the expectation that sequencing depth would affect the degree of clonotype sharing among donors. Rarefaction of sorted-subset datasets indicated incomplete sequencing despite the large sequencing depth. Approximately 4.8% of naive CD4, 3.5% of naive CD8, 2.3% of memory CD4, and less than 0.45% of memory CD8 clonotypes were shared across several donors. The genetic and exposure-history diversity represented was limited by the small number of donors. Clonotypes shared by all four sorted-subset donors showed higher generation probabilities than non-shared clonotypes. Naive subsets generally had larger estimated clonotype richness than memory subsets. Sampling was restricted to blood, and TCR repertoires in tissue are likely to differ from TCR repertoires in blood.

As for this clone: Its antigen is currently not known. No base quality values were provided; no much bigger clone lies one nucleotide off.

Here the chain combines TRBV7-2 and TRBJ1-4; the D segment could be TRBD1, given 6 matching bases. The sequence came from a man younger than 35 in good health. Some clones in this sample may be carry-over from other donors' samples. Material for sequencing was naive CD4+ T cells from PBMCs. The cell subset or site label of this sample denotes: CD45RA+ positively selected. The CDR3 has the sequence CASSLGAGDNEKLFF. The DNA sequence is TGTGCCAGCAGCTTAGGGGCAGGGGATAATGAAAAACTGTTTTTT. The CDR3 plus the reference TRBV7-2 and TRBJ1-4 genes for the other parts give the full variable domain: GAGVSQSPSNKVTEKGKDVELRCDPISGHTALYWYRQSLGQGLEFLIYFQGNSAPDKSGLPSDRFSAERTGGSVSTLTIQRTQQEDSAVYLCASSLGAGDNEKLFFGSGTQLSVL.